One T cell receptor (beta chain) is described in this entry. Using immunoSEQ multiplex PCR, the repertoire was profiled, and TCRdb retains in-frame clones only, with some absent. Among 150,000 or so clones listed, around 86% were seen once. Germline-derived CDR1 and CDR2 are MDHEN and SYDVKM. CDR3 length: 14 residues. V dropped 5 bases and J dropped 1; count of bases not matched to a gene: 5. This sample was included in a study of T cell responses to AZD1222 COVID-19 vaccine. The J gene is TRBJ2-7, the V gene TRBV28; 7 nucleotides align to TRBD1. This sample comprised peripheral blood, obtained on day 0 of AZD1222 vaccination. This sequence was found in an adult in good health. CDR3 in DNA: TGTGCCAGCAGTGTCCCGGGACAGTCCTACGAGCAGTACTTC. Translation: CASSVPGQSYEQYF.